Here is one T cell receptor beta chain with its context. Its antigen is as yet unknown. These data originate in a study of T-cell memory formation after mild COVID-19. Study conclusions and caveats: From day 15 to 85, contracting clones were balanced between CD4 and CD8, whereas later expanders leaned toward CD4+. Some clones that responded were present in memory (sampled pre-infection), which suggests cross-reactive memory joined.

TCRdb re-derived calls from the 5' RACE reads in MiXCR, one entry per CDR3 protein. The sample consists of around 250,000 distinct CDR3 sequences, over 8.5% of them appearing once. CDR1 is SGHTA, CDR2 FQGNSA, per germline. This CDR3 region has 14 residues. V lost 1 base and J lost 2, with 9 bases in between. This receptor was obtained from a man between 18 and 35 years old who had mild COVID-19 (a few samples of this study predate the infection). Cell type and time point are not known. This chain uses TRBV7-2 with TRBJ2-7, with D possibly being TRBD2 (6 bases). The sample comprised PBMCs or a T cell subset sorted from them (not recorded which). CDR3 sequence reads: CASSLGGVAYEQYV. CDR3 DNA sequence: TGTGCCAGCAGCTTAGGCGGGGTAGCCTACGAGCAGTACGTC.